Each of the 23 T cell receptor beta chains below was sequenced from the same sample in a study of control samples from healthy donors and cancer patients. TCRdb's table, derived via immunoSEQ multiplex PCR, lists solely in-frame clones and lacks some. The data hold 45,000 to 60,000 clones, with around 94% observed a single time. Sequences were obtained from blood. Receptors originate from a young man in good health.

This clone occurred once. The CDR3 spells CSVGDRNLLGDTQYF. As DNA, the CDR3 is TGCAGCGTTGGGGACAGGAACCTGCTCGGGGATACGCAGTATTTT. The chain joins TRBV29-1 to TRBJ2-3; TRBD1 agrees at 8 bases. The germline V gene has CDR1 SQVTM and CDR2 ANQGSEA. Losses at the gene ends were 4 bases for V and 6 bases for J; bases not matched to a gene: 12. This CDR3 comprises 15 residues.

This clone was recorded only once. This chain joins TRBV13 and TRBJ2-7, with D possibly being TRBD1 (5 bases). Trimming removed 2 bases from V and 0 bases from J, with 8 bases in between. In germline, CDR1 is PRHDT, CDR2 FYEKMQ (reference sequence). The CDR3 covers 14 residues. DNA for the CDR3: TGTGCCAGCAGCTTAAACAGGTACTCCTACGAGCAGTACTTC. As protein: CASSLNRYSYEQYF.

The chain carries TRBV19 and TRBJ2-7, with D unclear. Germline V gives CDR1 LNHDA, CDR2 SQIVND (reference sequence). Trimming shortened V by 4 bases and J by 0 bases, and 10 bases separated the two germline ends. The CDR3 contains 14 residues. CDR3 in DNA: TGTGCCAGTAGTAAAGGGTCTAGCTCCTACGAGCAGTACTTC. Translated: CASSKGSSSYEQYF.

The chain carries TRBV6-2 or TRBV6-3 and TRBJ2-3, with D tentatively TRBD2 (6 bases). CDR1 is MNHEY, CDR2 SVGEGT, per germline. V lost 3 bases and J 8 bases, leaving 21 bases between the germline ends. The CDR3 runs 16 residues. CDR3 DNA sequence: TGTGCCAGCAGTTATTCCGGGACTCTGAGGATAGGTACGCAGTATTTT. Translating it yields CASSYSGTLRIGTQYF.

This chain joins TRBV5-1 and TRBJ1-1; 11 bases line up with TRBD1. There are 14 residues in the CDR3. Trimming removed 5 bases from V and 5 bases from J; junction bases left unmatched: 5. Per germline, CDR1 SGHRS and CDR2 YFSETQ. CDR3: CASSSGTGGTEAFF. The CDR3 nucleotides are TGCGCCAGCAGTTCCGGGACAGGGGGGACTGAAGCTTTCTTT. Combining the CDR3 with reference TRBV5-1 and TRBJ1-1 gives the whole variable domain KAGVTQTPRYLIKTRGQQVTLSCSPISGHRSVSWYQQTPGQGLQFLFEYFSETQRNKGNFPGRFSGRQFSNSRSEMNVSTLELGDSALYLCASSSGTGGTEAFFGQGTRLTVV.

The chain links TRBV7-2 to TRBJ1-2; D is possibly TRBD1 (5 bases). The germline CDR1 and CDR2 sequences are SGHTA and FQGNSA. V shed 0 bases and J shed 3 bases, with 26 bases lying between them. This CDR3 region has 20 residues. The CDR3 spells CASSLAGLGVSDTDYYGYTF. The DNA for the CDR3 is TGTGCCAGCAGCTTAGCAGGGTTGGGGGTTTCCGATACGGACTACTATGGCTACACCTTC.

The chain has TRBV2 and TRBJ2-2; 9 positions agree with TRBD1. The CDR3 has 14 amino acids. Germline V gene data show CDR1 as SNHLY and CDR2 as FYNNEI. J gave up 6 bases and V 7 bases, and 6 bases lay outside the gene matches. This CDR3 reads CASKPTGGPGELFF. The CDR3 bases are TGTGCCAGCAAACCAACAGGGGGCCCCGGGGAGCTGTTTTTT.

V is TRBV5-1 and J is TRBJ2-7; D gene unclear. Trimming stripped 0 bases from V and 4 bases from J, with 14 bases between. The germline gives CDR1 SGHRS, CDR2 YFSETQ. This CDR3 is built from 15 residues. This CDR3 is CASSLGQAEIYEQYF. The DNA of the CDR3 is TGCGCCAGCAGCTTGGGGCAGGCCGAAATATACGAGCAGTACTTC.

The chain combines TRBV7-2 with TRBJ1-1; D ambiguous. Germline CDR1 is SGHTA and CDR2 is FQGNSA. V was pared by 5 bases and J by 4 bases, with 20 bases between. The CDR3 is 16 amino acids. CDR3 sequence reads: CASSPSGGIFGTEAFF. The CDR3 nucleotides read TGTGCCAGCAGCCCCTCTGGAGGGATCTTTGGCACTGAAGCTTTCTTT.

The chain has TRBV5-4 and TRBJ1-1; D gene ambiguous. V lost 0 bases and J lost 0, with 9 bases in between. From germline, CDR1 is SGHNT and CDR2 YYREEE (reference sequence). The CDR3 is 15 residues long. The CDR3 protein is CASSLALSLNTEAFF. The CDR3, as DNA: TGTGCCAGCAGCTTGGCCCTTTCGTTGAACACTGAAGCTTTCTTT.

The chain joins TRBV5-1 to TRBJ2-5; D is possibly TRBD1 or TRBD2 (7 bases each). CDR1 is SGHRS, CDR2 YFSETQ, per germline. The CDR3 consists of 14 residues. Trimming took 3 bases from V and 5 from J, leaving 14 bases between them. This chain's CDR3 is CASSSTGREETQYF. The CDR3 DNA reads TGCGCCAGCAGCTCGACAGGGCGGGAGGAGACCCAGTACTTC.

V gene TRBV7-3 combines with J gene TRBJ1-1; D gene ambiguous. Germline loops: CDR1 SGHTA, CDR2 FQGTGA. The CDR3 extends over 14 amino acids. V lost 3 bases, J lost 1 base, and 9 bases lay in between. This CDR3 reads CASSLGSGNTEAFF. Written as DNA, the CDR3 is TGTGCCAGCAGCTTGGGGTCGGGGAACACTGAAGCTTTCTTT.

The CDR3 DNA is TGTGCCACCAGTGACCGAGAGCCCCGTGATAGCGGGGGGACTAGCACAGATACGCAGTATTTT. This gives the protein CATSDREPRDSGGTSTDTQYF. The V gene is TRBV24-1, the J gene TRBJ2-3, with TRBD2 matching over 10 bases. Germline trimming cut 4 bases from V and 0 bases from J; bases unmatched to any gene: 18. CDR1 is KGHDR and CDR2 is SFDVKD in the germline V gene. This CDR3 has 21 residues.

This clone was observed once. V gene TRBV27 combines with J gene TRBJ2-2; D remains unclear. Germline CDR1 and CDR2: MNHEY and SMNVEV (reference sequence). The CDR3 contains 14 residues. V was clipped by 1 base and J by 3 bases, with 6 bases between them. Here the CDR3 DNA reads TGTGCCAGCAGTTTATACCCCTACACCGGGGAGCTGTTTTTT. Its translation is CASSLYPYTGELFF.

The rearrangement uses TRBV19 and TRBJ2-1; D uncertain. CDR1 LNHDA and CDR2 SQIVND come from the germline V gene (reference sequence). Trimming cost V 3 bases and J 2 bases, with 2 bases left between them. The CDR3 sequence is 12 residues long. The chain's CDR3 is CASSIPYNEQFF. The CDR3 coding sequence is TGTGCCAGTAGTATCCCCTACAATGAGCAGTTCTTC. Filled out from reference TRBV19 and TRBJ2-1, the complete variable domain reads DGGITQSPKYLFRKEGQNVTLSCEQNLNHDAMYWYRQDPGQGLRLIYYSQIVNDFQKGDIAEGYSVSREKKESFPLTVTSAQKNPTAFYLCASSIPYNEQFFGPGTRLTVL.

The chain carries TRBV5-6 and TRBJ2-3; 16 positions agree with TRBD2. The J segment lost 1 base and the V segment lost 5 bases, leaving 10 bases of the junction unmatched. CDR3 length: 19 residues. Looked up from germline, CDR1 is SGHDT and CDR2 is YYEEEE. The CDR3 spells CASSPGTSGGAGGTDTQYF. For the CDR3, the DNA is TGTGCCAGCAGTCCCGGGACTAGCGGGGGGGCAGGTGGCACAGATACGCAGTATTTT.

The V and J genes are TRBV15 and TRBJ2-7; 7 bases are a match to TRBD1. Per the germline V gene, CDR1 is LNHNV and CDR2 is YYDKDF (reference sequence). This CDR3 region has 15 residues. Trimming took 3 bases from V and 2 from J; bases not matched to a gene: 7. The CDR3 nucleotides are TGTGCCACCAGCAGCCGACAGGGATGGACCTACGAGCAGTACTTC. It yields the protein CATSSRQGWTYEQYF.

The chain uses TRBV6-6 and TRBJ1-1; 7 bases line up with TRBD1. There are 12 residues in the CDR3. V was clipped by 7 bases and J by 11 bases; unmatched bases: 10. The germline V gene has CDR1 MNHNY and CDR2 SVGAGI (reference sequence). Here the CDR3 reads CASIERQGLAFF. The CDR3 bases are TGTGCCAGCATCGAAAGACAGGGTTTGGCTTTCTTT.

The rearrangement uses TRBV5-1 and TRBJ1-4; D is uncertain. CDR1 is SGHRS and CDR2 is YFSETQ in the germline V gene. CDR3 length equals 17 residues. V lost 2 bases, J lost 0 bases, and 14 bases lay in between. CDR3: CASSFIGNFATNEKLFF. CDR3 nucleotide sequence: TGCGCCAGCAGCTTCATAGGGAACTTTGCAACTAATGAAAAACTGTTTTTT. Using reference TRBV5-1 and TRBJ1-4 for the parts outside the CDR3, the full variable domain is KAGVTQTPRYLIKTRGQQVTLSCSPISGHRSVSWYQQTPGQGLQFLFEYFSETQRNKGNFPGRFSGRQFSNSRSEMNVSTLELGDSALYLCASSFIGNFATNEKLFFGSGTQLSVL.

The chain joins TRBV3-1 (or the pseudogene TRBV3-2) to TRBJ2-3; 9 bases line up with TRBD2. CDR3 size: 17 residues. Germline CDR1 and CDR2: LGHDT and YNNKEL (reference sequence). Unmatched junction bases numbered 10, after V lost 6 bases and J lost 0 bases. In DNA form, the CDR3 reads TGTGCCAGCAGTTCTTATCTAGCGGGGATGAGCACAGATACGCAGTATTTT. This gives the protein CASSSYLAGMSTDTQYF.

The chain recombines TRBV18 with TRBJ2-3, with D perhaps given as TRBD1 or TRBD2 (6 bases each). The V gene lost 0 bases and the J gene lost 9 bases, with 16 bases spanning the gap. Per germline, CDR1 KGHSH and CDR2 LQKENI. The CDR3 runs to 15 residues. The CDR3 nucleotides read TGTGCCAGCTCACCACCGGTGGGGGGCCTAAGAACGCAGTATTTT. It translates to CASSPPVGGLRTQYF.

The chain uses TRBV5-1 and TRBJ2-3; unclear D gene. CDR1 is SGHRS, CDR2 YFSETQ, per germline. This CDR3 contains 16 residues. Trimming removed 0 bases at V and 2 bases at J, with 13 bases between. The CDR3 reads CASSLGRRGDTDTQYF. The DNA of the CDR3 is TGCGCCAGCAGCTTGGGACGCAGAGGCGACACAGATACGCAGTATTTT.

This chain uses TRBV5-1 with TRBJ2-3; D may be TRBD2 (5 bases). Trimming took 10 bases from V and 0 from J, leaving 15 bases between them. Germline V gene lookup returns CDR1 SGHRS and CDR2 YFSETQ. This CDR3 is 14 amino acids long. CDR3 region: CAGIEGVSTDTQYF. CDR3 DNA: TGCGCCGGCATAGAGGGAGTAAGCACAGATACGCAGTATTTT.